These T cell receptor beta chains were read from a single sample in a study of T cells after yellow fever vaccination. TCRdb reanalysed the 5' RACE reads using MiXCR and keeps one entry per CDR3 protein. The sample lists approximately 340,000 distinct CDR3 sequences, 8.7% occurring once. This material consisted of PBMCs, taken on the day of the first yellow fever vaccination. These receptors came from a man aged 18 to 30 who received the YFV17D yellow fever vaccine. Both conserved end residues are part of each CDR3. The order of the fields is D gene, J gene, V gene, clone size, CDR3 DNA, CDR3 protein. A D gene is named only where the DNA matches it firmly. Some rows mark clone size as missing; the rest say once, few, many or name a class of expanded clone.

>TRBD2|TRBJ2-2|TRBV7-8|many
TGTGCCAGCAGAGTAGCGGGGGGGAACACCGGGGAGCTGTTTTTT
CASRVAGGNTGELFF
>NA|TRBJ1-2|TRBV28|NA
TGTGCCAGCAGTTTATGGGAGGCTGGCTACACCTTC
CASSLWEAGYTF
>NA|TRBJ2-7|TRBV10-3|NA
TGTGCCATAGGAGGGCAGACCTACGAGCAGTACTTC
CAIGGQTYEQYF
>NA|TRBJ2-3|TRBV5-4|NA
TGTGCCAGCAGCTTGACGGGGATGCTGTTCACAGATACGCAGTATTTT
CASSLTGMLFTDTQYF
>NA|TRBJ2-3|TRBV6-1|NA
TGTGCCACCACGCAGGGTTACCAGAGGGGAGATACGCAGTATTTT
CATTQGYQRGDTQYF
>TRBD2|TRBJ2-1|TRBV5-1|many
TGCGCCAGCAGCTTGAACCTAGCGGGCACCTACAATGAGCAGTTCTTC
CASSLNLAGTYNEQFF
>NA|TRBJ2-7|TRBV20-1|few
TGCAGTGCTAGACTGTCCTACGAGCAGTACTTC
CSARLSYEQYF
>NA|TRBJ1-1|TRBV19|few
TGTGCCAGTAGTATAGGTACAGGGATGGCTTTCTTT
CASSIGTGMAFF
>NA|TRBJ1-6|TRBV12-3/TRBV12-4|many
TGTGCCAGCAGTGGGACTTACTCACCCCTCCACTTT
CASSGTYSPLHF
>NA|TRBJ1-2|TRBV7-2|many
TGTGCCAGCAGCTTCGCTCAACTCTATGGCTACACCTTC
CASSFAQLYGYTF
>NA|TRBJ1-5|TRBV6-1|NA
TGTGCCAGCAGATCGACGGGGGACAATCAGCCCCAGCATTTT
CASRSTGDNQPQHF
>TRBD2|TRBJ2-3|TRBV6-5|NA
TGTGCCAGCAGTTACGAAGCGGGGGCCGACACAGATACGCAGTATTTT
CASSYEAGADTDTQYF
>NA|TRBJ1-1|TRBV7-9|many
TGTGCCAGCAGCGCCCCAACATCGAACACTGAAGCTTTCTTT
CASSAPTSNTEAFF
>TRBD2|TRBJ2-5|TRBV19|few
TGTGCCAGTAGTACCTACAGCGGGGGACACCAAGAGACCCAGTACTTC
CASSTYSGGHQETQYF
>NA|TRBJ1-2|TRBV4-3|many
TGCGCCAGCAGCCAAGACGTCGCTAACTATGGCTACACCTTC
CASSQDVANYGYTF
>NA|TRBJ1-3|TRBV4-2|NA
TGTGCCAGCAGTTACACCGCCGCTTCTGGAAACACCATATATTTT
CASSYTAASGNTIYF
>NA|TRBJ1-4|TRBV15|NA
TGTGCCACCAGCGGATTGGTGGGTAATGAAAAACTGTTTTTT
CATSGLVGNEKLFF
>TRBD1|TRBJ2-5|TRBV5-1|many
TGCGCCAGCAGGCGAGCCGGGACAGGGGGAGAGACCCAGTACTTC
CASRRAGTGGETQYF
>TRBD2|TRBJ2-1|TRBV20-1|few
TGCAGTGCTAGGCACCGGACTAGCGGGTATGACAATGAGCAGTTCTTC
CSARHRTSGYDNEQFF
>NA|TRBJ2-3|TRBV15|many
TGTGCCACCAGCAGAGATCAGGGGACAGATACGCAGTATTTT
CATSRDQGTDTQYF
>NA|TRBJ1-1|TRBV20-1|NA
TGCAGTGCTAGAGGGTGGCAGGGCTCAACTGAAGCTTTCTTT
CSARGWQGSTEAFF
>TRBD2|TRBJ2-7|TRBV4-1|few
TGCGCCAGCAGCCAAGTCCTTAGCGGGGAGTTCTACGAGCAGTACTTC
CASSQVLSGEFYEQYF